This TCR beta chain was profiled in a study of T cell changes during pregnancy in multiple sclerosis. Assay used: immunoSEQ multiplex PCR; TCRdb lists only in-frame clones, some missing. The sample records approximately 40,000 clones, roughly 91% being singletons. The origin of this receptor is a female donor in good health, enrolled as a control in a pregnancy study. This specimen was CD4+ T cells from peripheral blood mononuclear cells, taken after pregnancy.

CDR3 sequence (DNA): TGTGCCAGCAGCTTCCCCCGGGGTGAGCAGTTCTTC. Translating gives CASSFPRGEQFF. The chain carries TRBV7-9 and TRBJ2-1, with D possibly matching TRBD2 (5 bases). Germline CDR1 SEHNR, CDR2 FQNEAQ (reference sequence). The CDR3 is made up of 12 amino acids. With 3 bases removed from V and 9 bases from J, the gap between germline ends came to 9 bases.